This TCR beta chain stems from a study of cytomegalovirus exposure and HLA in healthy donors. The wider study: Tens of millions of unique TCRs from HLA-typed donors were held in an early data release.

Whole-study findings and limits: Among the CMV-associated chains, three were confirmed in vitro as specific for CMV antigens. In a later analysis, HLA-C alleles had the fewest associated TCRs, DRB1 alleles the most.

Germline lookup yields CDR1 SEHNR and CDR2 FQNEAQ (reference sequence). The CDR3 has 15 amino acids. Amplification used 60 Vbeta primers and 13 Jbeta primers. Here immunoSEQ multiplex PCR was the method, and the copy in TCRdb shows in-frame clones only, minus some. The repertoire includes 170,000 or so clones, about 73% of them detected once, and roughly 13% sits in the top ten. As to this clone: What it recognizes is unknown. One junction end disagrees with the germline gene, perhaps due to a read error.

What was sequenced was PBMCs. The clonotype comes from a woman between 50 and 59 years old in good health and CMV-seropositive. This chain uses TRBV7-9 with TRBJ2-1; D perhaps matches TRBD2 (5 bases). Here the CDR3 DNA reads TGTTCCAGCAGCTTATTGGGAGATCTCTACAATGAGCAGTTCTTC. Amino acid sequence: CSSSLLGDLYNEQFF. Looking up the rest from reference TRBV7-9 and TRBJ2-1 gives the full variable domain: DTGVSQNPRHKITKRGQNVTFRCDPISEHNRLYWYRQTLGQGPEFLTYFQNEAQLEKSRLLSDRFSAERPKGSFSTLEIQRTEQGDSAMYLCSSSLLGDLYNEQFFGPGTRLTVL.